Below are 6 T cell receptor beta chains sequenced from a single sample in a study of T cell responses to AZD1222 COVID-19 vaccine. Assay: immunoSEQ multiplex PCR; the TCRdb copy retains only in-frame clones and omits some. The sample holds around 87,000 clones; roughly 90% are singletons and the top ten take approximately 22%. The sample consisted of peripheral blood, taken on day 0 of AZD1222 vaccination. Receptor source: an adult in good health.

The CDR3 DNA sequence: TGCGCCAGCAGCCAAGACCCCAGGGAGAATAATTCACCCCTCCACTTT. Protein sequence: CASSQDPRENNSPLHF. The chain uses TRBV4-3 and TRBJ1-6, with a weak D call TRBD1 (5 bases). Germline CDR1 LGHNA, CDR2 YSLEER. The ends were cut back, 0 bases at V and 5 bases at J, with 11 bases in the middle. This CDR3 has 16 amino acids.

The chain recombines TRBV5-1 with TRBJ2-7; D not certain. CDR3 size: 13 residues. Germline CDR1 SGHRS, CDR2 YFSETQ. The germline V and J ends were trimmed by 3 bases and 2 bases, with 9 bases remaining between them. The CDR3 DNA follows: TGCGCCAGCAGCTCCGGGCTAACCTACGAGCAGTACTTC. Encoded protein: CASSSGLTYEQYF.

This clone showed up just a few times. Written as DNA, the CDR3 is TGTGCCAGCAGTTACGCACAGGGTAGAAATCAGCCCCAGCATTTT. It encodes CASSYAQGRNQPQHF. This rearrangement joins TRBV6-5 to TRBJ1-5; weak D call: TRBD1 (6 bases). The CDR3 totals 15 residues. Trimming stripped 2 bases from V and 4 bases from J, with 12 bases between. Looked up from germline, CDR1 is MNHEY and CDR2 is SVGAGI.

The CDR3 DNA is TGTGCCAGCAGTGTACAGGGGGGAGCTGGAAACACCATATATTTT. Protein product: CASSVQGGAGNTIYF. The chain employs TRBV2 and TRBJ1-3; 8 nucleotides match TRBD1. Looked up from germline, CDR1 is SNHLY and CDR2 is FYNNEI. CDR3 length: 15 residues. Trimming cost V 4 bases and J 2 bases; bases outside gene matches: 4.

The chain combines TRBV19 with TRBJ2-1; the match to TRBD2 covers 8 bases. CDR3 length equals 16 residues. With V trimmed by 2 bases and J by 1 base, 4 bases remained unmatched. Germline V gives CDR1 LNHDA, CDR2 SQIVND (reference sequence). CDR3 amino acids: CASSILRGGSYNEQFF. The CDR3 nucleotides read TGTGCCAGTAGTATACTTCGGGGGGGGTCCTACAATGAGCAGTTCTTC.

This chain connects TRBV4-3 to TRBJ1-1; 8 bases map to TRBD1. Germline V lookup: CDR1 LGHNA, CDR2 YSLEER. The CDR3 runs to 17 residues. The ends lost 3 bases at V and 1 base at J; junction bases unmatched: 10. CDR3 nucleotides: TGCGCCAGCAGCCACCACTGGGGGACAGGCACGAACACTGAAGCTTTCTTT. Amino acids: CASSHHWGTGTNTEAFF.